This TCR beta chain was retrieved from a study of type 1 regulatory T cells. Study at large: This in vitro CD4 product, T-allo10, is enriched for Tr1 cells and alloantigen-specific.

By frequency in the sample, this clonotype is medium-sized. Its antigen is not known. A single record per CDR3 protein comes from TCRdb applying MiXCR to the reads. The table records 20,000 to 25,000 distinct CDR3 sequences, about 45% of them present only once. The sequence derives from a human donor in good health. Sequencing was carried out using cultured T cells, either the whole culture or a sorted T cell fraction (not recorded which).

CDR3 loop: CASSRTGGNSYEQYF. The CDR3 nucleotides are TGTGCCAGCAGTAGGACAGGGGGCAACTCCTACGAGCAGTACTTC. The chain combines TRBV7-8 with TRBJ2-7; TRBD1 matches 11 bases. The CDR3 covers 15 residues. The V segment lost 6 bases and the J segment 0 bases; nucleotides outside the gene matches: 4. Germline CDR1 reads SGHVS; CDR2 reads FQNEAQ.